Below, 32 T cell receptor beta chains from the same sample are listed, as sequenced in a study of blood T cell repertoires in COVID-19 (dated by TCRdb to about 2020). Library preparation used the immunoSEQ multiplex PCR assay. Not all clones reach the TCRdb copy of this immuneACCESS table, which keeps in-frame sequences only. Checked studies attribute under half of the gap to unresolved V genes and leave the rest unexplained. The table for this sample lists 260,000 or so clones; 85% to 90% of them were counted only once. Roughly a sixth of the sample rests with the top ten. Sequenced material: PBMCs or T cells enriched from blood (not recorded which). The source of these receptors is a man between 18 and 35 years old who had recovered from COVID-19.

The CDR3 reads CAIRGEGPSGEQYF. Written as DNA, the CDR3 is TGCGCCATCCGGGGGGAGGGCCCTTCCGGCGAGCAGTACTTC. This chain links TRBV5-1 with TRBJ2-7; 7 positions match TRBD2. Germline CDR1 reads SGHRS; CDR2 reads YFSETQ. The V gene end was trimmed by 9 bases and the J gene end by 6 bases; junction bases not matched to a gene: 15. The CDR3 runs 14 residues.

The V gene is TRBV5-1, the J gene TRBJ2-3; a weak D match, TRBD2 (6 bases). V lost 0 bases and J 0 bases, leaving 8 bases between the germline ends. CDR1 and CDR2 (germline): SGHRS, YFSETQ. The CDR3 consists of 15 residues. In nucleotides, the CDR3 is TGCGCCAGCAGCTTGGCGGCGGGGAGCACAGATACGCAGTATTTT. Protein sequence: CASSLAAGSTDTQYF.

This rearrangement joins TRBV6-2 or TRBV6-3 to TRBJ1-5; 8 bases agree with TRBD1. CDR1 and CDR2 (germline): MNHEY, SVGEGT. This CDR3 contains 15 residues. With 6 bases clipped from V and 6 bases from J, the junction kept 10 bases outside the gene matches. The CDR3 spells CASSRIGQGGQPQHF. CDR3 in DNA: TGTGCCAGCAGCAGAATCGGACAGGGTGGTCAGCCCCAGCATTTT.

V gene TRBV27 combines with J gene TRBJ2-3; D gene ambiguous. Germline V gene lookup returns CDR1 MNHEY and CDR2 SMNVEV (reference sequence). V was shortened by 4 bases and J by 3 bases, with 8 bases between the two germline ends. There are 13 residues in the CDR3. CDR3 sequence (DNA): TGTGCCAGCAGTTGGAGTTTAACAGATACGCAGTATTTT. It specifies CASSWSLTDTQYF.

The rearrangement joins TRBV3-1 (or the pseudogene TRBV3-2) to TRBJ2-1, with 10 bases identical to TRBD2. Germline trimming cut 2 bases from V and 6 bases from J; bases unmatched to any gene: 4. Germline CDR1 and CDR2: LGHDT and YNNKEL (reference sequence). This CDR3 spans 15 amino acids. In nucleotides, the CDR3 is TGTGCCAGCAGCCAATCCCCTAGCGGGAGCAATGAGCAGTTCTTC. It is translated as CASSQSPSGSNEQFF.

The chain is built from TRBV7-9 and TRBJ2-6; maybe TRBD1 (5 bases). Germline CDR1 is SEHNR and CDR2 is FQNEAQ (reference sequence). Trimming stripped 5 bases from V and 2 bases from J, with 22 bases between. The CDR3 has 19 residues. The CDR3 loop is CASSQGPYRSPAGANVLTF. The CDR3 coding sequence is TGTGCCAGCAGCCAGGGCCCTTACCGCTCCCCTGCTGGGGCCAACGTCCTGACTTTC. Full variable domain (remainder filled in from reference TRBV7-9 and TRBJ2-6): DTGVSQNPRHKITKRGQNVTFRCDPISEHNRLYWYRQTLGQGPEFLTYFQNEAQLEKSRLLSDRFSAERPKGSFSTLEIQRTEQGDSAMYLCASSQGPYRSPAGANVLTFGAGSRLTVL.

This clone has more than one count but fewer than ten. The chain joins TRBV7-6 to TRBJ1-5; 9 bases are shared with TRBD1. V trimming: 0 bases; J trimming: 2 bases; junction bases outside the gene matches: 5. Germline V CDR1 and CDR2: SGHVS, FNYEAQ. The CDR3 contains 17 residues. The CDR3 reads CASSLAYRGRGNQPQHF. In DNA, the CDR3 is TGTGCCAGCAGCTTAGCATACAGGGGGCGAGGCAATCAGCCCCAGCATTTT.

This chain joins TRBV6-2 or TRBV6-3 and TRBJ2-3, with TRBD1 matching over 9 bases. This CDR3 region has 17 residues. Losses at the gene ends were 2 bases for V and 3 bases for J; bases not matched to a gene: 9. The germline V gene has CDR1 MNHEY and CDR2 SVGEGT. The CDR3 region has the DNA TGTGCCAGCAGTTACGAGCCGGGGACAGGGTCGACAGATACGCAGTATTTT. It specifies CASSYEPGTGSTDTQYF.

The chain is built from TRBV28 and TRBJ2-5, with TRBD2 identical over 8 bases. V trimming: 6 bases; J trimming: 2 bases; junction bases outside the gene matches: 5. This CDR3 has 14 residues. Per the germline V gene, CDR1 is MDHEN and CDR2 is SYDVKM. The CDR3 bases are TGTGCCAGCAGACCTAGCGGGCGACAAGAGACCCAGTACTTC. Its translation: CASRPSGRQETQYF.

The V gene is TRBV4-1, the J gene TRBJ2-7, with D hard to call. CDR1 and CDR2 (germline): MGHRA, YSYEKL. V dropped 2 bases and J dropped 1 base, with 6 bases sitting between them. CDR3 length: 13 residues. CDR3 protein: CASSQTISYEQYF. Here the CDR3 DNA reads TGCGCCAGCAGCCAAACAATTTCCTACGAGCAGTACTTC.

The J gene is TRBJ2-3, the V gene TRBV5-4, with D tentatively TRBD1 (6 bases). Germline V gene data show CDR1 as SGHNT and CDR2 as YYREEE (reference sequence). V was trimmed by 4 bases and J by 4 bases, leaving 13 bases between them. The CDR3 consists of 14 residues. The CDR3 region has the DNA TGTGCCAGCAGCCCTAAACAGGGCGCAGATACGCAGTATTTT. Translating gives CASSPKQGADTQYF.

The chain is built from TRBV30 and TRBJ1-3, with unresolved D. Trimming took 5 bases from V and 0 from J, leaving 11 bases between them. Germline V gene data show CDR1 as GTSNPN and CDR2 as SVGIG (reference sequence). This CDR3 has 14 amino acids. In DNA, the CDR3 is TGTGCCTGGGGGAGGATAGCCTCTGGAAACACCATATATTTT. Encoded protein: CAWGRIASGNTIYF.

The CDR3 DNA reads as TGTGCCAGCACCGAACAGGGGGCTGGGGAGACCCAGTACTTC. Protein: CASTEQGAGETQYF. The chain combines TRBV2 with TRBJ2-5; 9 positions agree with TRBD1. Germline V CDR1 and CDR2: SNHLY, FYNNEI. V lost 7 bases and J lost 5; bases outside the gene matches: 8. CDR3 length: 14 residues.

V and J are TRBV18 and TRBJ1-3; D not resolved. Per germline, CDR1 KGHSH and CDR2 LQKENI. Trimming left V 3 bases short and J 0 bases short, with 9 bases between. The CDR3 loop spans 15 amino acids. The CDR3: CASSPVAGSGNTIYF. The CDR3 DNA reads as TGTGCCAGCTCACCTGTCGCGGGCTCTGGAAACACCATATATTTT. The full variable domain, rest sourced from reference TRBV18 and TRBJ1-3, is NAGVMQNPRHLVRRRGQEARLRCSPMKGHSHVYWYRQLPEEGLKFMVYLQKENIIDESGMPKERFSAEFPKEGPSILRIQQVVRGDSAAYFCASSPVAGSGNTIYFGEGSWLTVV.

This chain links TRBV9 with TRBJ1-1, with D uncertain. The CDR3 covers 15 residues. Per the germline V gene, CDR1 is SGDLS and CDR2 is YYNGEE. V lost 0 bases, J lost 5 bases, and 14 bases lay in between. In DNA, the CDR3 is TGTGCCAGCAGCGTAGCGGAGGGCAGGCGGACTGAAGCTTTCTTT. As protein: CASSVAEGRRTEAFF.

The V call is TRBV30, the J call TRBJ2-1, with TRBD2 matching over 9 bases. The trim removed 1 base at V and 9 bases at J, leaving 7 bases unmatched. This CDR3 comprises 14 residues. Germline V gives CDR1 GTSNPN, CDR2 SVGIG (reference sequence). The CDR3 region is CAWSGRLAAREQFF. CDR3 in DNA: TGTGCCTGGAGTGGGAGACTAGCGGCGCGTGAGCAGTTCTTC.

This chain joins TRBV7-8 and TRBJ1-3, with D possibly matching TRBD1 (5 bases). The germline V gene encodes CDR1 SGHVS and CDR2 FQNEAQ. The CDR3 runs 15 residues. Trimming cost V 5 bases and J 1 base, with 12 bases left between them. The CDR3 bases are TGTGCCAGCAGCCAAACCCACAGGTCTGGAAACACCATATATTTT. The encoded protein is CASSQTHRSGNTIYF.

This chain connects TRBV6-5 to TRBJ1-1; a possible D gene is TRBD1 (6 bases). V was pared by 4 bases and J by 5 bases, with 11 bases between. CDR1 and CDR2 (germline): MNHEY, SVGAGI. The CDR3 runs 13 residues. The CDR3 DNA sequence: TGTGCCAGCAGTTTCAGGGGCGAGACTGAAGCTTTCTTT. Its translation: CASSFRGETEAFF.

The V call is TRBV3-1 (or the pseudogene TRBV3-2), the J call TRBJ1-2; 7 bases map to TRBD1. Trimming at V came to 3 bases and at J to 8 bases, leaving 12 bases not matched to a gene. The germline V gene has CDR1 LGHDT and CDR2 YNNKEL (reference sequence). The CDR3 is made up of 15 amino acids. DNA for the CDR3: TGTGCCAGCAGCCACACCGGACAGGCCCTTAGGGGCTACACCTTC. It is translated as CASSHTGQALRGYTF.

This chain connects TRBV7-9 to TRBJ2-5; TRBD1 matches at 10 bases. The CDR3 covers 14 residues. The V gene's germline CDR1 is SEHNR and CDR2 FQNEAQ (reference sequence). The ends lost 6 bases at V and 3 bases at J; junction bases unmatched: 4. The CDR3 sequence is CASRRTGGKETQYF. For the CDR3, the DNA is TGTGCCAGCAGACGGACAGGGGGGAAAGAGACCCAGTACTTC.

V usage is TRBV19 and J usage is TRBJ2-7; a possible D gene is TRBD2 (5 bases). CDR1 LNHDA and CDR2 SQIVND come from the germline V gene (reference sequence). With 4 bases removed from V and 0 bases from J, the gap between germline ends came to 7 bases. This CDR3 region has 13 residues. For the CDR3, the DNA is TGTGCCAGTAGTACTGCGGGCTCCTACGAGCAGTACTTC. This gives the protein CASSTAGSYEQYF.

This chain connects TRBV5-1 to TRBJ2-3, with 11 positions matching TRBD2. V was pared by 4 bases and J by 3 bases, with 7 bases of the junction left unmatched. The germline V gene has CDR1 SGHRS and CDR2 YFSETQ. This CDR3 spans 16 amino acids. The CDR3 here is CASSLHRTSGTDTQYF. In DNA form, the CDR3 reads TGCGCCAGCAGCCTTCACCGGACTAGCGGGACAGATACGCAGTATTTT. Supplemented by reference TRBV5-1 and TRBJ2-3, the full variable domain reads KAGVTQTPRYLIKTRGQQVTLSCSPISGHRSVSWYQQTPGQGLQFLFEYFSETQRNKGNFPGRFSGRQFSNSRSEMNVSTLELGDSALYLCASSLHRTSGTDTQYFGPGTRLTVL.

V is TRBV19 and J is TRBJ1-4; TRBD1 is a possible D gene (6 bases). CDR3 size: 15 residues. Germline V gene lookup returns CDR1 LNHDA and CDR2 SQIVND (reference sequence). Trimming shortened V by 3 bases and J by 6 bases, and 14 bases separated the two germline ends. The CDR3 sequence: CASSIRQGSYEKLFF. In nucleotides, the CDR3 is TGTGCCAGTAGTATCCGGCAGGGGAGTTATGAAAAACTGTTTTTT.

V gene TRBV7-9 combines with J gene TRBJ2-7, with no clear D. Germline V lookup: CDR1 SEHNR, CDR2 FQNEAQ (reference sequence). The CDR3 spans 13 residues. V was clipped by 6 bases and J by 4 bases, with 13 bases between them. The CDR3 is CASRSRDGYEQYF. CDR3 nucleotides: TGTGCCAGCAGAAGTAGAGATGGTTACGAGCAGTACTTC.

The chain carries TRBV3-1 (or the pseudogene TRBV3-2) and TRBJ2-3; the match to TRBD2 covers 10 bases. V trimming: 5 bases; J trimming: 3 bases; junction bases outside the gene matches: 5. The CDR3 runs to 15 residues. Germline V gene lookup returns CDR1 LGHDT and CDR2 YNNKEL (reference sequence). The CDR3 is CASSSGTSETDTQYF. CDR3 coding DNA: TGTGCCAGCAGCTCCGGGACTAGCGAGACAGATACGCAGTATTTT.

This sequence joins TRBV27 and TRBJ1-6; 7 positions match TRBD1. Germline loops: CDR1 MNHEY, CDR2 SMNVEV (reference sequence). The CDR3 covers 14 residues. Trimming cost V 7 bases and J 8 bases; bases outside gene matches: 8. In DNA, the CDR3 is TGTGCCAGCACGGTAGGGGGCAGCGATTCACCCCTCCACTTT. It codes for CASTVGGSDSPLHF.

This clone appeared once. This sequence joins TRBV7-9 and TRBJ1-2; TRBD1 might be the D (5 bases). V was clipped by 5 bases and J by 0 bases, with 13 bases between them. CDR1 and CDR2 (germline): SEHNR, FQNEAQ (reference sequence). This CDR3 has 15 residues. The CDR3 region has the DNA TGTGCCAGCAGCCCTAGGGGTACAGCTAACTATGGCTACACCTTC. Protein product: CASSPRGTANYGYTF.

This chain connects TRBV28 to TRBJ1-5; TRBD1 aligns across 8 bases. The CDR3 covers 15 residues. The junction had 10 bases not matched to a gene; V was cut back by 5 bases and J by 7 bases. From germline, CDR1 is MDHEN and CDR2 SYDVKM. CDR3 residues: CASSLETGVLQPQHF. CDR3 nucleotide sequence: TGTGCCAGCAGTCTCGAGACAGGGGTTTTACAGCCCCAGCATTTT.

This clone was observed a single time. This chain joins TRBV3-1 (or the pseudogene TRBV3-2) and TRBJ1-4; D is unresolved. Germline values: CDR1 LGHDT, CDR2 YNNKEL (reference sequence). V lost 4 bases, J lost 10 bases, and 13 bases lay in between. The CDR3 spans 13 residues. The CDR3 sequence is CASSLGRHRKLFF. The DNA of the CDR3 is TGTGCCAGCAGCCTGGGCAGGCATCGAAAACTGTTTTTT.

The chain's CDR3 is CASEAQTGNQPQHF. Written as DNA, the CDR3 is TGTGCCAGCGAGGCCCAGACAGGTAATCAGCCCCAGCATTTT. V gene TRBV6-5 combines with J gene TRBJ1-5; a possible D gene is TRBD1 (6 bases). The germline V gene has CDR1 MNHEY and CDR2 SVGAGI. Trimming took off 8 bases at V and 4 bases at J, with 15 bases between the two ends. The CDR3 sequence is 14 residues long.

The DNA for the CDR3 is TGTGCCAGCGCGACGGGGGGACTTGATTTTTATGGCTACACCTTC. Amino acids: CASATGGLDFYGYTF. The rearrangement joins TRBV6-5 to TRBJ1-2, with a possible D match to TRBD1 (5 bases). Germline V gene sequence: CDR1 MNHEY, CDR2 SVGAGI. With 8 bases removed from V and 5 bases from J, the gap between germline ends came to 21 bases. CDR3 size: 15 residues.

CDR3 bases: TGCAGCGTTGAGATTTTAGTGAGCACAGATACGCAGTATTTT. Protein sequence: CSVEILVSTDTQYF. The rearrangement uses TRBV29-1 and TRBJ2-3; D ambiguous. This CDR3 has 14 amino acids. The V and J ends lost 3 bases and 0 bases respectively, with 10 bases between them. Germline-derived CDR1 and CDR2 are SQVTM and ANQGSEA.